A selection of T cell receptor beta chains follows, all from one sample in a study of response to subunit inactivated influenza vaccine. Each CDR3 protein is one row after TCRdb ran MiXCR on the RT-PCR reads. The sample records about 500,000 distinct CDR3 sequences, approximately 17% being singletons. The sample in question was CD4+ T cells sorted from PBMCs, obtained less than 25 months after vaccination. Every receptor here comes from a man between 50 and 70 years old who received an inactivated influenza vaccine. CDR3s include the opening cysteine and the closing phenylalanine or tryptophan. The D gene is left open where the match is weak. A row's size may be missing; if present it is once, few, many or a size class.

TRBJ2-1 TRBV7-2 NA few CASSLGGSGPNEQFF TGTGCCAGCAGCTTAGGGGGTAGCGGCCCCAATGAGCAGTTCTTC
TRBJ2-2 TRBV2 NA NA CASRGQGTGELFF TGTGCCAGCAGGGGCCAGGGGACCGGGGAGCTGTTTTTT
TRBJ2-5 TRBV28 NA few CASSFGSGETQYF TGTGCCAGCAGTTTTGGTAGTGGGGAGACCCAGTACTTC
TRBJ2-5 TRBV4-3 NA NA CASSQVWGPGETQYF TGCGCCAGCAGCCAAGTTTGGGGTCCAGGGGAGACCCAGTACTTC
TRBJ1-3 TRBV6-5 NA NA CASSYSMVVGNTIYF TGTGCCAGCAGTTACTCGATGGTTGTCGGAAACACCATATATTTT
TRBJ2-5 TRBV29-1 NA NA CSVEVNVPKTQYF TGCAGCGTTGAAGTTAACGTCCCAAAGACCCAGTACTTC
TRBJ2-3 TRBV9 NA NA CASSVGIPGVTITEGTDTQYF TGTGCCAGCAGCGTGGGGATCCCAGGGGTGACGATTACGGAGGGCACAGATACGCAGTATTTT
TRBJ2-2 TRBV19 TRBD1 few CASSSSGQGVGELFF TGTGCCAGTAGTAGCTCGGGACAGGGGGTCGGGGAGCTGTTTTTT
TRBJ2-7 TRBV7-9 TRBD2 NA CASSPTGGVPYEQYF TGTGCCAGCAGCCCGACGGGGGGTGTCCCCTACGAGCAGTACTTC
TRBJ2-1 TRBV7-9 NA few CASSLAQIEQFF TGTGCCAGCAGCTTAGCACAGATTGAGCAGTTCTTC
TRBJ2-5 TRBV7-8 NA many CASSLDRQETQYF TGTGCCAGCAGCTTAGACAGACAAGAGACCCAGTACTTC
TRBJ2-1 TRBV2 TRBD2 many CASSRLAGGLGEQFF TGTGCCAGCAGTCGACTAGCGGGAGGGCTGGGTGAGCAGTTCTTC